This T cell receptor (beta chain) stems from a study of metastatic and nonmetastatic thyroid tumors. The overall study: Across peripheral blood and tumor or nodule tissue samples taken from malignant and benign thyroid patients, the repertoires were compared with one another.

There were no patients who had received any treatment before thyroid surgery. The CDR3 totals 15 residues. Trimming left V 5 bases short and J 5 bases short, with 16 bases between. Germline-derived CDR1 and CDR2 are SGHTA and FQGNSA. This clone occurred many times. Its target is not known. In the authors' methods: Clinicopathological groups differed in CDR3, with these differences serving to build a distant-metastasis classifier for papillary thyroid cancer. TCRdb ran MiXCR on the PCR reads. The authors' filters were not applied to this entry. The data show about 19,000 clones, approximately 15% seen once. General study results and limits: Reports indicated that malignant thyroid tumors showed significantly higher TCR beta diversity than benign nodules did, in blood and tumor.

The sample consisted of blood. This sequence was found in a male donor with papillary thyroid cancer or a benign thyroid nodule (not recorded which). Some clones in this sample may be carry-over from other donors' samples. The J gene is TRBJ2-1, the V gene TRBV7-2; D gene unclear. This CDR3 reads CASSGYVGNHNEQFF. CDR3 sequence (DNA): TGTGCCAGCAGCGGGTACGTCGGAAATCACAATGAGCAGTTCTTC.